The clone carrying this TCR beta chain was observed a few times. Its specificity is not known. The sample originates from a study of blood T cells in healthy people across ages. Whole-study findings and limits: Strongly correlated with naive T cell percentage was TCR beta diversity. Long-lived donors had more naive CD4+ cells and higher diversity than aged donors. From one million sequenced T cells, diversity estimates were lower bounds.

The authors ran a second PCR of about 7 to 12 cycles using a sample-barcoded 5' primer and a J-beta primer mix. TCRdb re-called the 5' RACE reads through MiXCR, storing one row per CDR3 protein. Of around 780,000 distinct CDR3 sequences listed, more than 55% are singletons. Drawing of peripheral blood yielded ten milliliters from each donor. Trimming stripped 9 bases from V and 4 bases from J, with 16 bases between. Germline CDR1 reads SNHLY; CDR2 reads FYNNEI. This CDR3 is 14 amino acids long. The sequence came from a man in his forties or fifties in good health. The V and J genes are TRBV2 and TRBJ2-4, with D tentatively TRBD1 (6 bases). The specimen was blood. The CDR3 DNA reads TGTGCCAGTTATACAGGGCTGGCGAAAAACATTCAGTACTTC. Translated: CASYTGLAKNIQYF.